Shown below are 12 T cell receptor beta chains from a single sample sequenced in a study of T cell changes during pregnancy in multiple sclerosis. TCRdb's copy holds only in-frame clones and misses some; the assay was immunoSEQ multiplex PCR. This sample has 60,000 to 85,000 clones, with about 91% found just once. The sample was peripheral blood, taken in the first trimester of pregnancy. Every receptor here comes from a female donor with multiple sclerosis, enrolled in a pregnancy study.

The chain carries TRBV5-1 and TRBJ1-1, with D possibly matching TRBD1 (6 bases). V lost 0 bases, J lost 4 bases, and 19 bases lay in between. Germline lookup yields CDR1 SGHRS and CDR2 YFSETQ. CDR3 length: 17 amino acids. This chain's CDR3 is CASSLGAGAGKFTEAFF. The CDR3 region has the DNA TGCGCCAGCAGCTTGGGAGCGGGGGCCGGAAAATTCACTGAAGCTTTCTTT.

V is TRBV9 and J is TRBJ1-6; D is undetermined. The CDR3 is 15 amino acids. Germline V gives CDR1 SGDLS, CDR2 YYNGEE. Trimming shortened V by 0 bases and J by 2 bases, and 6 bases separated the two germline ends. Written as DNA, the CDR3 is TGTGCCAGCAGCGTAGCCGGGACCTATAATTCACCCCTCCACTTT. Its protein is CASSVAGTYNSPLHF.

This chain uses TRBV9 with TRBJ2-1; 10 positions match TRBD2. CDR1 is SGDLS, CDR2 YYNGEE, per germline. The CDR3 loop spans 16 amino acids. V trimming: 3 bases; J trimming: 4 bases; junction bases outside the gene matches: 7. The CDR3 loop is CASSGTSGDRYNEQFF. As DNA, the CDR3 is TGTGCCAGCAGCGGTACTAGCGGGGACAGATACAATGAGCAGTTCTTC.

This chain connects TRBV29-1 to TRBJ1-2, with 11 bases matching TRBD1. CDR1 is SQVTM, CDR2 ANQGSEA, per germline. This CDR3 has 15 residues. With V trimmed by 5 bases and J by 2 bases, 7 bases remained unmatched. The CDR3 DNA is TGCAGCGTTCAGGGTCGGGACAGGGGGAACTATGGCTACACCTTC. As protein: CSVQGRDRGNYGYTF.

The chain carries TRBV6-1 and TRBJ1-5; no clear D. This CDR3 has 14 residues. The V end lost 1 base, the J end lost 4 bases, and 8 bases lay between the germline ends. Germline V gives CDR1 MNHNS, CDR2 SASEGT. The DNA for the CDR3 is TGTGCCAGCAGTGAAGGGACGGGGAATCAGCCCCAGCATTTT. This sequence encodes CASSEGTGNQPQHF.

The chain carries TRBV5-1 and TRBJ2-1; 8 nucleotides line up with TRBD2. Germline values: CDR1 SGHRS, CDR2 YFSETQ. The CDR3 has 16 amino acids. V shed 5 bases, J shed 0 bases, and the junction held 7 bases outside the gene matches. The CDR3 DNA sequence: TGCGCCAGCAGTCCAACAAGCGGGAGCTCCTACAATGAGCAGTTCTTC. It yields the protein CASSPTSGSSYNEQFF.

The chain uses TRBV14 and TRBJ1-1; D is unresolved. The V gene lost 0 bases and the J gene lost 10 bases, with 12 bases spanning the gap. This CDR3 has 13 residues. Germline V lookup: CDR1 SGHDN, CDR2 FVKESK. CDR3 amino acids: CASSQDQQQGAFF. In DNA form, the CDR3 reads TGTGCCAGCAGCCAAGATCAACAGCAAGGAGCTTTCTTT.

The chain carries TRBV19 and TRBJ2-1; D is undetermined. V dropped 3 bases and J dropped 7 bases, with 7 bases sitting between them. This CDR3 is built from 12 residues. Germline CDR1 reads LNHDA; CDR2 reads SQIVND (reference sequence). In DNA form, the CDR3 reads TGTGCCAGTAGTATGCCGCGGAATGAGCAGTTCTTC. Translated, it gives CASSMPRNEQFF.

The genes are TRBV6-5 and TRBJ1-5; weak D call: TRBD1 (6 bases). Germline assignment: CDR1 MNHEY and CDR2 SVGAGI. This CDR3 is 14 amino acids long. Between the trimmed V and J ends, which lost 4 bases and 3 bases, there was a span of 10 bases. DNA of the CDR3: TGTGCCAGCAGTTCTCGGGGGGCCAATCAGCCCCAGCATTTT. This sequence encodes CASSSRGANQPQHF.

The chain's CDR3 is CASSFSGTGTYEQYF. The DNA for the CDR3 is TGTGCCAGCAGTTTCTCCGGGACAGGGACCTACGAGCAGTACTTC. This rearrangement joins TRBV6-5 to TRBJ2-7; 9 nucleotides line up with TRBD1. The V and J ends lost 4 bases and 2 bases, in that order; junction bases with no gene match: 6. Germline V gives CDR1 MNHEY, CDR2 SVGAGI. The CDR3 sequence is 15 residues long.

This chain uses TRBV30 with TRBJ1-2, with TRBD1 matching over 9 bases. Looked up from germline, CDR1 is GTSNPN and CDR2 is SVGIG (reference sequence). Trimming at V came to 4 bases and at J to 7 bases, leaving 10 bases not matched to a gene. The CDR3 covers 14 residues. The CDR3 DNA follows: TGTGCCTGGACGCGGGGACAGGGTACCTTTGGCTACACCTTC. Its translation: CAWTRGQGTFGYTF.

The chain employs TRBV5-1 and TRBJ1-4; 10 bases agree with TRBD1. V shed 4 bases, J shed 8 bases, and the junction held 8 bases outside the gene matches. The germline CDR1 and CDR2 sequences are SGHRS and YFSETQ. The CDR3 has 15 residues. The CDR3 sequence: CASSNGQGVREKLFF. CDR3 nucleotide sequence: TGCGCCAGCAGCAACGGACAGGGGGTTCGGGAAAAACTGTTTTTT.